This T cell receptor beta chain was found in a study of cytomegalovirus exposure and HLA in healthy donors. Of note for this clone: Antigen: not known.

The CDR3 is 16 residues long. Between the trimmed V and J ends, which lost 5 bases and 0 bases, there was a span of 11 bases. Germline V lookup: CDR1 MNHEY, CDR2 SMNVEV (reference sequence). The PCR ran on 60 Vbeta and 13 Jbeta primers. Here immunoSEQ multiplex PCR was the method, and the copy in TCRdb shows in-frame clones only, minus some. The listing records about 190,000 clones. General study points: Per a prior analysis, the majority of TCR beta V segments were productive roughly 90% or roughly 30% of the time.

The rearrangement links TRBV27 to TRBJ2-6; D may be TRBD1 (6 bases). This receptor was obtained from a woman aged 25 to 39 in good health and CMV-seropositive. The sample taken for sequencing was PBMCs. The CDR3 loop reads CASSPRTASGANVLTF. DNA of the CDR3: TGTGCCAGCAGTCCGAGGACAGCCTCTGGGGCCAACGTCCTGACTTTC.